This T cell receptor (beta chain) was sequenced during a study of T cell responses to AZD1222 COVID-19 vaccine (dated by TCRdb to about 2021). Turning to the overall study: A total of 233 trial participants underwent TCR sequencing, of whom approximately 200 had received two doses of AZD1222 and approximately 25 had received two doses of the MenACWY control vaccine. Trial participants were enrolled by age into subgroups of 18-55, 56-69 and 70-plus years, and about 150, 27 and 61 TCR-sequenced participants, respectively, were included in these subgroups. Findings and caveats that apply to the study as a whole: Conclusions about previously exposed vaccinees were limited because only six AZD1222 recipients were SARS-CoV-2 seropositive at baseline. Epitopes outside the regions mutated in the B.1.351 and B.1.1.7 variants were reportedly recognized by nearly half of the unique spike-specific TCRs. Because no samples from the day 14 peak response were available, repertoires could be characterized only after the peak T cell response. The vaccine-associated CD4 TCRs covered the entire spike protein, and the dominant responses fell in regions 160-218 and 743-854. In the small 56-69-year group, the increase in depth fell short of significance, most likely because of low power. Participants were mostly white British and included more females than males, and it was suggested by the authors that clonal diversity may have been underestimated. Spike-specific TCR breadth and depth rose significantly after two AZD1222 doses compared with day 0 and with MenACWY recipients.

The CDR3 measures 18 amino acids from cysteine to phenylalanine. Only the CDR3 part of the read is kept: 54 bases, read in frame from the first base. The germline V gene (reference sequence) specifies SEHNR as CDR1 and FQNEAQ as CDR2. Cut back by 1 base and 5 bases, the V and J ends lie 20 bases apart. Comment on this clone: The target of this receptor is not known. One base away there is no much larger clone; base qualities are not given.

The CDR3 regions of human TCRbeta chains were analyzed by immunosequencing. For the original study's pipeline: TCRs in the repertoires were matched against a reference library of SARS-CoV-2-specific TCRs that had been generated with the MIRA antigen-specificity platform. Breadth was defined as the fraction of unique TCRs that were SARS-CoV-2-associated, and depth was defined as the fraction of total T cells that were SARS-CoV-2-associated. Using the MIRA data, each spike-specific TCR was mapped to the spike region that the TCR reacts to and placed in a CD4 or CD8 class. Log10-transformed breadth and depth values were compared by one-way ANOVA with Sidak's multiple comparisons tests. TCRdb holds this immuneACCESS table with in-frame rearrangements only. Some clones are missing; in checked studies, unresolved V genes explain under half, and the rest has no known cause. D and trimming come from the DNA, and the V and J calls and clone size come from that table. The sample has 150,000 to 160,000 clones on record, more than 85% of them singletons. The top ten constitute approximately 1.4% of the sample.

In light of the paper, this sample's time point label describes: about 28 days (+/-7) after the second vaccine dose. AZD1222 recipients whose second dose came at about 4 weeks and those whose second dose came at about 12 weeks were combined into one group, since spike-specific TCR depth and breadth did not differ between the two schedules. Samples from vaccinated people were obtained from the UK trials COV001 and COV002, which included a single-blind randomized controlled phase 2/3 trial of AZD1222 (ChAdOx1 nCoV-19) in healthy adults. Trial participant PBMC samples were collected at day 0 and day 28 after the second dose for TCRbeta chain sequencing.

This clonotype was obtained from an adult who received the AZD1222 COVID-19 vaccine. The source was peripheral blood, collected 28 days after the second AZD1222 dose. The sequence joins TRBV7-9 to TRBJ2-2, and possibly TRBD1, on 5 matching bases. The CDR3 here reads CASSLGPLQAGKTGELFF. The DNA is as follows: TGTGCCAGCAGCTTAGGGCCTTTGCAGGCAGGGAAGACCGGGGAGCTGTTTTTT.